This TCR beta chain originates from a study of metastatic and nonmetastatic thyroid tumors. This clone was recorded many times. This may be a read error: a much more frequent sequence differs by one nucleotide. TCRdb used MiXCR to call clones anew from the PCR reads. Among more than 6,500 clones, around 30% were seen once, and the ten largest hold 13%. No patient had received any treatment before thyroid surgery. The sequenced sample consisted of adjacent normal tissue. The receptor's source is a female donor with papillary thyroid cancer or a benign thyroid nodule (not recorded which). Some clones in this sample may be carry-over from other donors' samples.

Here the CDR3 reads CASSQGLEAFF. The DNA for the CDR3 is TGTGCCAGCAGCCAGGGACTTGAAGCTTTCTTT. The chain joins TRBV12-3 or TRBV12-4 to TRBJ1-1, with D perhaps TRBD1 (5 bases). V lost 6 bases and J 7 bases, leaving 9 bases between the germline ends. The CDR3 loop spans 11 amino acids.